This T cell receptor (beta chain) appears in the sequencing data of a study of early T cells in non-severe SARS-CoV-2 infection. This clonotype was observed a handful of times. The junction departs from germline at one end; a sequencing error may be responsible. Unique molecular identifiers (one per individual cDNA molecule) were attached. In TCRdb, the 5' RACE reads were re-called with MiXCR into one record per CDR3 protein. The table has tens of thousands of distinct CDR3 sequences, roughly 8.8% seen once. The source is an adult who was a healthcare worker with PCR-confirmed SARS-CoV-2 infection or an uninfected control (not recorded which). Sequencing used whole blood.

The CDR3 here is CASCQSLGGSTEAFF. The CDR3 DNA is TGCGCCAGCTGTCAATCGTTGGGGGGTAGCACTGAAGCTTTCTTT. The rearrangement uses TRBV23-1 and TRBJ1-1; a weak D match, TRBD1 (5 bases). TRBV23-1 counts as an open reading frame of uncertain function. The CDR3 is 15 residues long.